This entry lists 4 T cell receptor beta chains sequenced from one sample in a study of T-cell reconstitution after alpha-beta-depleted transplantation in children. A library of TCRbeta sequences, prepared with unique molecular identifiers, was generated. TCRdb recomputed calls from the PCR reads with MiXCR, one row per CDR3 protein. Among 250,000 to 300,000 distinct CDR3 sequences listed, over 9% were seen once. The sequencing here drew on PBMCs, taken before TCRalphabeta/CD19-depleted stem cell transplant. The source is a boy in the first two years of life with acute myeloid leukemia, due to receive a stem cell transplant.

There are many counts of this clonotype. This rearrangement joins TRBV11-1 to TRBJ2-1, with 7 bases identical to TRBD2. J lost 4 bases, V lost 5 bases, and 11 bases had no gene match. This CDR3 is built from 16 residues. Germline CDR1 SGHAT, CDR2 FQDESV (reference sequence). The CDR3 sequence: CASSVLGAGDYNEQFF. The CDR3 region has the DNA TGTGCCAGCAGCGTCCTCGGTGCGGGGGATTACAATGAGCAGTTCTTC.

This clonotype was seen a few times. This rearrangement joins TRBV10-3 to TRBJ2-5; D perhaps matches TRBD2 (7 bases). Deletions cut 6 bases from V and 3 bases from J, with 14 bases between. Germline CDR1 is ENHRY and CDR2 is SYGVKD. CDR3 length equals 14 residues. The CDR3 DNA reads TGTGCCATCAGGCCAGGGAGGGGGGAAGAGACCCAGTACTTC. It encodes CAIRPGRGEETQYF.

This clonotype was observed many times. At one of its ends the junction is not consistent with the germline gene, which may arise from a read error. The chain is built from TRBV13 and TRBJ2-1; perhaps TRBD2 as D (5 bases). Germline lookup yields CDR1 PRHDT and CDR2 FYEKMQ (reference sequence). This CDR3 contains 15 residues. CDR3 region: CASRLGLQVTNEQFF. CDR3 DNA sequence: TGTGCCAGCAGATTAGGACTCCAGGTAACCAATGAGCAGTTCTTC.

About this clonotype itself: A much larger clone lies one base from this, so it may be a read error. The chain combines TRBV29-1 with TRBJ2-2; 7 positions agree with TRBD1. This CDR3 spans 12 amino acids. J lost 5 bases, V lost 6 bases, and 3 bases had no gene match. Germline V gene lookup returns CDR1 SQVTM and CDR2 ANQGSEA. This chain's CDR3 is CSVLTGTGELFF. DNA for the CDR3: TGCAGCGTCCTGACAGGGACCGGGGAGCTGTTTTTT.